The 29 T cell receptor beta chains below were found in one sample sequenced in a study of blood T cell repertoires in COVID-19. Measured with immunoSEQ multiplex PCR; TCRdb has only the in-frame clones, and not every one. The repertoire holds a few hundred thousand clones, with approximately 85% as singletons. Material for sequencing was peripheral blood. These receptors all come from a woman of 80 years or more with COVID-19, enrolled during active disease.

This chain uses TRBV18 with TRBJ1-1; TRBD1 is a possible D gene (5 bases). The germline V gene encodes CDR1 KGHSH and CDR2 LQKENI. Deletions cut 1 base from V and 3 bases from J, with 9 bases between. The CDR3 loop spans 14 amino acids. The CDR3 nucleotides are TGTGCCAGCTCACCACAATCGGGGGACACTGAAGCTTTCTTT. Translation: CASSPQSGDTEAFF.

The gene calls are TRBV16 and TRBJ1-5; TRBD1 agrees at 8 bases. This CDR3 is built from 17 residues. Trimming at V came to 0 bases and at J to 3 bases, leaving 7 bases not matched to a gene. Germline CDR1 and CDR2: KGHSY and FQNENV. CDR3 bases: TGTGCCAGCAGCCAATCAGGCCAGGGGGCAAACAATCAGCCCCAGCATTTT. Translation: CASSQSGQGANNQPQHF.

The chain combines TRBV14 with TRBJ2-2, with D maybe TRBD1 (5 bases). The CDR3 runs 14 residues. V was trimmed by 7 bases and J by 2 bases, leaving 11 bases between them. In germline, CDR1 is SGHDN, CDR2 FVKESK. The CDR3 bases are TGTGCCAGCAAGGGGATATTTAACACCGGGGAGCTGTTTTTT. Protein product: CASKGIFNTGELFF.

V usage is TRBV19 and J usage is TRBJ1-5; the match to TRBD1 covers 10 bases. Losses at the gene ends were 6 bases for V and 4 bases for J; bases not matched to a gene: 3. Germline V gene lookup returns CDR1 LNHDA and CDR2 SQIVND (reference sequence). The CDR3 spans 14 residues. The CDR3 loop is CASREDRGNQPQHF. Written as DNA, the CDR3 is TGTGCCAGTAGGGAGGACAGGGGGAATCAGCCCCAGCATTTT.

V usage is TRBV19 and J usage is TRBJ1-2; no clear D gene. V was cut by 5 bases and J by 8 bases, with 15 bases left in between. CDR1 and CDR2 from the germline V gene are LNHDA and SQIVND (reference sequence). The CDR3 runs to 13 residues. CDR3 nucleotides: TGTGCCAGTAGTGACTCGAAGAAGGTGGGCTACACCTTC. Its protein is CASSDSKKVGYTF.

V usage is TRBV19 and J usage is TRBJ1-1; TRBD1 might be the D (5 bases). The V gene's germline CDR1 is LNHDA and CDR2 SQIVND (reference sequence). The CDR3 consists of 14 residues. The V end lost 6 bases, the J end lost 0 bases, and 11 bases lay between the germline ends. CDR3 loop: CASSLQVMNTEAFF. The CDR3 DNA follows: TGTGCCAGTAGCCTACAGGTCATGAACACTGAAGCTTTCTTT.

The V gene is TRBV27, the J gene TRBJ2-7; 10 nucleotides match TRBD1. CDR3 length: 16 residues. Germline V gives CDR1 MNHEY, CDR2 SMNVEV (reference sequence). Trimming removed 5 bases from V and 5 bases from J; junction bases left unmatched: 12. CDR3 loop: CASSTLGQGTRDEQYF. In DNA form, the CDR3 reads TGTGCCAGCAGTACCCTGGGACAGGGGACGAGGGACGAGCAGTACTTC.

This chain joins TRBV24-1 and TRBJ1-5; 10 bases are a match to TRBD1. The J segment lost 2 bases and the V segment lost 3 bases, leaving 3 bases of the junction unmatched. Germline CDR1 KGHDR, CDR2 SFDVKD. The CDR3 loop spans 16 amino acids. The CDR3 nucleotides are TGTGCCACCAGTGATGGGGACAGGGGTGGCAATCAGCCCCAGCATTTT. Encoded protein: CATSDGDRGGNQPQHF.

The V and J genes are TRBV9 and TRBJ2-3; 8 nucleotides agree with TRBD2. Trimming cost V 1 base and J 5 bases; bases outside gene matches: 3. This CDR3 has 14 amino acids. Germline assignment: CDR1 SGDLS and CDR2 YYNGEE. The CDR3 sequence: CASSVSGSGDTQYF. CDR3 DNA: TGTGCCAGCAGCGTAAGCGGGAGTGGAGATACGCAGTATTTT.

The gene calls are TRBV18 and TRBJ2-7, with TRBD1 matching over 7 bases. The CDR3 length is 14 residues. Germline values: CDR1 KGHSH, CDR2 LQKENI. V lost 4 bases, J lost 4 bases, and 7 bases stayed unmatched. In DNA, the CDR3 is TGTGCCAGCTCACTCGGGACAGAAACTTACGAGCAGTACTTC. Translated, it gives CASSLGTETYEQYF.

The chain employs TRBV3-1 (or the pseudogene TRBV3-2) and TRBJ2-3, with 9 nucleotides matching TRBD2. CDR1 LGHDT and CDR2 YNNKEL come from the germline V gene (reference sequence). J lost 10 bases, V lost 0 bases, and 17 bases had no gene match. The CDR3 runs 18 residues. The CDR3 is CASSQDHLFGRGGVSQYF. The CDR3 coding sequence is TGTGCCAGCAGCCAAGATCACCTCTTTGGGCGGGGGGGCGTGTCGCAGTATTTT.

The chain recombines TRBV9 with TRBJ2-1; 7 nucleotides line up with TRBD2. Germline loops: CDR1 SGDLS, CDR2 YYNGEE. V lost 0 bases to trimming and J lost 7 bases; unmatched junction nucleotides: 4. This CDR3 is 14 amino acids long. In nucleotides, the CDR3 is TGTGCCAGCAGCGTAGTAGGACTAGAGAATGAGCAGTTCTTC. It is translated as CASSVVGLENEQFF.

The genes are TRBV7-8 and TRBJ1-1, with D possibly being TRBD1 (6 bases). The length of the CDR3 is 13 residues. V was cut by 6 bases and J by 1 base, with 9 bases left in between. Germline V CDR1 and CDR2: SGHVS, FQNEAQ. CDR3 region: CASSLQGNTEAFF. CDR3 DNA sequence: TGTGCCAGCAGTTTACAGGGGAACACTGAAGCTTTCTTT.

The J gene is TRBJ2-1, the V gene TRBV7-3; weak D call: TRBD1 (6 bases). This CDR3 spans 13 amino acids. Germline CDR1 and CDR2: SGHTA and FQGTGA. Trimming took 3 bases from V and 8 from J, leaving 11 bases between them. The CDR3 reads CASSLGAPHEQFF. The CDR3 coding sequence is TGTGCCAGCAGCTTGGGGGCCCCCCATGAGCAGTTCTTC.

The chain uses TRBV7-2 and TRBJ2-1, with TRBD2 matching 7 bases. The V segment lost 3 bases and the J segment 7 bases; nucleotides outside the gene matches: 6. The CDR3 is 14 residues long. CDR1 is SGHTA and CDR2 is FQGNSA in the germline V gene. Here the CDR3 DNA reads TGTGCCAGCAGCTTGGGGGGGAAGCGGAATGAGCAGTTCTTC. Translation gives CASSLGGKRNEQFF.

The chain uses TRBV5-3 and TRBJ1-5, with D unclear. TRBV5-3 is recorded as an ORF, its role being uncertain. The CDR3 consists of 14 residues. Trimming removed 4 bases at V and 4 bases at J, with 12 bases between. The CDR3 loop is CARSPQALNQPQHF. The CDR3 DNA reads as TGTGCCAGAAGCCCCCAGGCTCTAAATCAGCCCCAGCATTTT.

This CDR3 is CASSLRVGLLDGYTF. CDR3 coding DNA: TGTGCCAGCAGCTTACGGGTCGGACTGCTAGATGGCTACACCTTC. The chain recombines TRBV7-2 with TRBJ1-2; D is ambiguous. Germline loops: CDR1 SGHTA, CDR2 FQGNSA. This CDR3 spans 15 amino acids. V dropped 2 bases and J dropped 6 bases, with 16 bases sitting between them.

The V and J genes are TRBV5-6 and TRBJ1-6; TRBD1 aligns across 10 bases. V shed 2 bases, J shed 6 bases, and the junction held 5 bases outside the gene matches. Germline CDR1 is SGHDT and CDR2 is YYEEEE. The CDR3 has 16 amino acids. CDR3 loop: CASSFWTGGFNSPLHF. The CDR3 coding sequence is TGTGCCAGCAGCTTCTGGACAGGGGGGTTTAATTCACCCCTCCACTTT.

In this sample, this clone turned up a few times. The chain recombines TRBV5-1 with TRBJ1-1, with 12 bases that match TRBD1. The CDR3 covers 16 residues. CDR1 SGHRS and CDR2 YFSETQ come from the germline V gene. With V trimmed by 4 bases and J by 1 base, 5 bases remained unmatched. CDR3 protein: CASSEEGQGANTEAFF. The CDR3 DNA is TGCGCCAGCAGCGAGGAGGGACAGGGGGCGAACACTGAAGCTTTCTTT.

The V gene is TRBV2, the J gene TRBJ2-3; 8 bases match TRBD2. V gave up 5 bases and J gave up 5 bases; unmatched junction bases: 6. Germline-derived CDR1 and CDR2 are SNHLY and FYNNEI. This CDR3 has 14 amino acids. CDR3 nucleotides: TGTGCCAGCAGTCATAGCGGGACTGAAGATACGCAGTATTTT. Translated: CASSHSGTEDTQYF.

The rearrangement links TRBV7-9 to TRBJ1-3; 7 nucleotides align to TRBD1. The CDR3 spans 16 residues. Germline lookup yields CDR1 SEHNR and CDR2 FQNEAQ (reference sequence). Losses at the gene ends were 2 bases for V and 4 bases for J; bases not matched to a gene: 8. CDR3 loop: CASSLYLGQMGNTIYF. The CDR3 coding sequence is TGTGCCAGCAGCTTATACTTGGGACAGATGGGAAACACCATATATTTT.

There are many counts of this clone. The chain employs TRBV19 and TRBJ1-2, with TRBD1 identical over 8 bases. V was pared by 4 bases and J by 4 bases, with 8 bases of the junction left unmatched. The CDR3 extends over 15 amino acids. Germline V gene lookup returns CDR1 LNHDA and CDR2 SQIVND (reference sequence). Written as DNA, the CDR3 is TGTGCCAGTAGTAGAGCACCTACAGGGGGCTATGGCTACACCTTC. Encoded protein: CASSRAPTGGYGYTF.

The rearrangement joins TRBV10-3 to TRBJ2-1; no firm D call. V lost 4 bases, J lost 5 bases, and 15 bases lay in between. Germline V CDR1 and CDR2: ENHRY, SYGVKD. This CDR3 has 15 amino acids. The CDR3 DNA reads TGTGCCATCAGTGTGGCCCCCCCAGTAAACAATGAGCAGTTCTTC. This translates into CAISVAPPVNNEQFF.

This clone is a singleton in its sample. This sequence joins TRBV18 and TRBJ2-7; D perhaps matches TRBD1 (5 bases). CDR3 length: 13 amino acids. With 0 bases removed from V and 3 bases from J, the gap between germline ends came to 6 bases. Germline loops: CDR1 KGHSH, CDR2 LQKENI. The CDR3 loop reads CASSPPGVYEQYF. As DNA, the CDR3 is TGTGCCAGCTCACCACCAGGGGTCTACGAGCAGTACTTC.

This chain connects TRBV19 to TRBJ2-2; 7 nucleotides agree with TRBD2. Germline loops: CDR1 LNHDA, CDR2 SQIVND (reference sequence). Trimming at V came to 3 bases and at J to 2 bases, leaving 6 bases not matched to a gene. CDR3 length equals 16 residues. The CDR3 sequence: CASSIGVAGNTGELFF. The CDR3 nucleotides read TGTGCCAGTAGTATTGGTGTAGCGGGCAACACCGGGGAGCTGTTTTTT.

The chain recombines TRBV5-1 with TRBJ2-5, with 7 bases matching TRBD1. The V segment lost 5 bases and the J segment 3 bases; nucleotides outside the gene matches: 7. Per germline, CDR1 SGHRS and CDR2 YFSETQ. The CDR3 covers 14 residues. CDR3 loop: CASRVGQPEETQYF. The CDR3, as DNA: TGCGCCAGCAGGGTGGGACAGCCCGAAGAGACCCAGTACTTC.

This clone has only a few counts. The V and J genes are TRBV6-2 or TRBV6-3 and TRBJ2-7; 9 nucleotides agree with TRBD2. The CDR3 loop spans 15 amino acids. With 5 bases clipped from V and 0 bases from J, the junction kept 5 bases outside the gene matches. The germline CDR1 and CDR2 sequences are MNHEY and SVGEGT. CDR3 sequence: CASSRLAGSSYEQYF. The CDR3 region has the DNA TGTGCCAGCAGTCGGCTAGCGGGGAGCTCCTACGAGCAGTACTTC.

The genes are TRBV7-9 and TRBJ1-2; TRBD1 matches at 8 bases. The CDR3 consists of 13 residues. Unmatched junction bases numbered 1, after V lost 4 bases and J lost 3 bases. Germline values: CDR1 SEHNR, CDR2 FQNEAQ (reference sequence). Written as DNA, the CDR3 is TGTGCCAGCAGCTGGGGACAGGACTATGGCTACACCTTC. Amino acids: CASSWGQDYGYTF.

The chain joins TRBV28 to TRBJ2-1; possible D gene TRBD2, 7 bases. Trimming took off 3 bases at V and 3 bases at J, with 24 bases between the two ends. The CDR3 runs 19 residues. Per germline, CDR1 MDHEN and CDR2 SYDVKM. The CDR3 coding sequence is TGTGCCAGCAGTTTCGGGGGCGGGAGAGGGCCGCGGGTCTACAATGAGCAGTTCTTC. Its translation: CASSFGGGRGPRVYNEQFF.